The clone carrying this TCR beta chain was seen only once. The data stem from a study of cytomegalovirus exposure and HLA in healthy donors. TCRdb's copy holds only in-frame clones and misses some; the assay was immunoSEQ multiplex PCR. The sample has 80,000 to 100,000 clones; over 75% are singletons. This TCR was sampled from a man aged 18-30 years in good health and CMV-seropositive. Specimen: PBMCs.

CDR3 sequence (DNA): TGTGCCAGCAGCTTAGCGAGCGGGACCCACGATTCAGGGACCCAGTACTTC. This encodes CASSLASGTHDSGTQYF. The V and J genes are TRBV5-6 and TRBJ2-5, with TRBD2 matching over 7 bases. There are 17 residues in the CDR3. J gave up 7 bases and V 2 bases, and 17 bases lay outside the gene matches. CDR1 and CDR2 (germline): SGHDT, YYEEEE.